Listed below are T cell receptor beta chains from one sample, sequenced in a study of T cell responses to AZD1222 COVID-19 vaccine. Generated by immunoSEQ multiplex PCR, the TCRdb table keeps only in-frame clones and is missing some. The sample contains tens of thousands of clones, roughly four fifths of which appear only once. The sample consisted of peripheral blood, taken on day 0 of AZD1222 vaccination. These receptors were obtained from an adult in good health. Both conserved end residues are part of each CDR3. The order of the fields is clone size, J gene, D gene, CDR3 length, V gene, CDR3 protein, CDR3 DNA. The D gene is left open where the match is weak. Rows give clone size only sometimes, using once, few, many, or a class for an expanded clone.

clone size: -
J gene: TRBJ1-1
D gene: -
CDR3 length: 13
V gene: TRBV28
CDR3 protein: CASRPYRATEAFF
CDR3 DNA: TGTGCCAGCAGGCCGTACAGGGCCACTGAAGCTTTCTTT

clone size: -
J gene: TRBJ2-3
D gene: TRBD2
CDR3 length: 16
V gene: TRBV7-3
CDR3 protein: CASSFGTSGPTDTQYF
CDR3 DNA: TGTGCCAGCAGCTTCGGGACTAGCGGACCCACAGATACGCAGTATTTT

clone size: -
J gene: TRBJ1-1
D gene: -
CDR3 length: 16
V gene: TRBV21-1
CDR3 protein: CASSKGEGSMNTEAFF
CDR3 DNA: TGTGCCAGCAGCAAAGGGGAGGGGTCCATGAACACTGAAGCTTTCTTT

clone size: -
J gene: TRBJ2-2
D gene: -
CDR3 length: 13
V gene: TRBV2
CDR3 protein: CASSPDHTGELFF
CDR3 DNA: TGTGCCAGCAGTCCGGACCACACCGGGGAGCTGTTTTTT

clone size: -
J gene: TRBJ2-7
D gene: -
CDR3 length: 14
V gene: TRBV2
CDR3 protein: CASRTAEGAYEQYF
CDR3 DNA: TGTGCCAGCAGAACGGCAGAGGGGGCCTACGAGCAGTACTTC

clone size: once
J gene: TRBJ2-2
D gene: -
CDR3 length: 15
V gene: TRBV5-1
CDR3 protein: CASSLTQGGTGELFF
CDR3 DNA: TGCGCCAGCAGCTTAACTCAGGGAGGTACCGGGGAGCTGTTTTTT

clone size: -
J gene: TRBJ1-5
D gene: TRBD1
CDR3 length: 14
V gene: TRBV4-1
CDR3 protein: CASSQDRGRQPQHF
CDR3 DNA: TGCGCCAGCAGCCAAGACAGGGGGCGTCAGCCCCAGCATTTT

clone size: -
J gene: TRBJ2-1
D gene: -
CDR3 length: 15
V gene: TRBV5-1
CDR3 protein: CASSLLGGSYNEQFF
CDR3 DNA: TGCGCCAGCAGCTTATTGGGCGGCTCCTACAATGAGCAGTTCTTC

clone size: -
J gene: TRBJ1-5
D gene: -
CDR3 length: 17
V gene: TRBV4-1
CDR3 protein: CASSPRQGTTSNQPQHF
CDR3 DNA: TGCGCCAGCAGCCCACGCCAGGGAACCACCTCTAATCAGCCCCAGCATTTT

clone size: -
J gene: TRBJ2-7
D gene: -
CDR3 length: 9
V gene: TRBV10-1
CDR3 protein: CAGTYEQYF
CDR3 DNA: TGCGCCGGTACCTACGAGCAGTACTTC

clone size: few
J gene: TRBJ1-1
D gene: -
CDR3 length: 12
V gene: TRBV23-1
CDR3 protein: CATELANTEAFF
CDR3 DNA: TGCGCCACGGAACTGGCGAACACTGAAGCTTTCTTT

clone size: -
J gene: TRBJ1-2
D gene: -
CDR3 length: 11
V gene: TRBV7-3
CDR3 protein: CASSLPCGYTF
CDR3 DNA: TGTGCCAGCAGCCTGCCATGCGGCTACACCTTC

clone size: -
J gene: TRBJ2-1
D gene: -
CDR3 length: 13
V gene: TRBV10-3
CDR3 protein: CAISEASYNEQFF
CDR3 DNA: TGTGCCATCAGTGAAGCCTCCTACAATGAGCAGTTCTTC

clone size: -
J gene: TRBJ2-3
D gene: TRBD1
CDR3 length: 16
V gene: TRBV28
CDR3 protein: CASSSQGQEDTDTQYF
CDR3 DNA: TGTGCCAGCAGTTCACAAGGACAGGAGGACACAGATACGCAGTATTTT

clone size: once
J gene: TRBJ2-7
D gene: -
CDR3 length: 13
V gene: TRBV5-1
CDR3 protein: CASSQEVSYEQYF
CDR3 DNA: TGCGCCAGCAGCCAGGAGGTCTCCTACGAGCAGTACTTC

clone size: -
J gene: TRBJ1-1
D gene: -
CDR3 length: 15
V gene: TRBV3-1/TRBV3-2
CDR3 protein: CASSRHRDTNTEAFF
CDR3 DNA: TGTGCCAGCAGCCGGCACCGGGACACAAACACTGAAGCTTTCTTT

clone size: -
J gene: TRBJ1-2
D gene: -
CDR3 length: 14
V gene: TRBV6-1
CDR3 protein: CASSELAEYYGYTF
CDR3 DNA: TGTGCCAGCAGTGAATTGGCAGAGTACTATGGCTACACCTTC

clone size: once
J gene: TRBJ1-6
D gene: -
CDR3 length: 13
V gene: TRBV27
CDR3 protein: CASSLRRNSPLHF
CDR3 DNA: TGTGCCAGCAGTCTACGCCGTAATTCACCCCTCCACTTT

clone size: -
J gene: TRBJ2-2
D gene: -
CDR3 length: 14
V gene: TRBV2
CDR3 protein: CASRGTTNTGELFF
CDR3 DNA: TGTGCCAGCAGGGGGACAACGAACACCGGGGAGCTGTTTTTT

clone size: once
J gene: TRBJ1-2
D gene: -
CDR3 length: 16
V gene: TRBV24-1
CDR3 protein: CATSENRDGANYGYTF
CDR3 DNA: TGTGCCACCAGTGAAAACAGGGACGGGGCTAACTATGGCTACACCTTC

clone size: few
J gene: TRBJ1-6
D gene: TRBD1
CDR3 length: 15
V gene: TRBV30
CDR3 protein: CAWLFGTGVNSPLHF
CDR3 DNA: TGTGCCTGGCTGTTTGGGACAGGGGTTAATTCACCCCTCCACTTT

clone size: -
J gene: TRBJ1-2
D gene: -
CDR3 length: 14
V gene: TRBV2
CDR3 protein: CASSEVSGYYGYTF
CDR3 DNA: TGTGCCAGCAGTGAAGTGTCAGGGTACTATGGCTACACCTTC

clone size: -
J gene: TRBJ1-6
D gene: -
CDR3 length: 15
V gene: TRBV2
CDR3 protein: CASSEAQGSDSPLHF
CDR3 DNA: TGTGCCAGCAGTGAAGCGCAAGGGTCGGATTCACCCCTCCACTTT

clone size: -
J gene: TRBJ2-2
D gene: -
CDR3 length: 13
V gene: TRBV3-1/TRBV3-2
CDR3 protein: CASSQVLAGELFF
CDR3 DNA: TGTGCCAGCAGCCAAGTTTTAGCCGGGGAGCTGTTTTTT

clone size: -
J gene: TRBJ1-5
D gene: TRBD1
CDR3 length: 17
V gene: TRBV2
CDR3 protein: CASRETGQDYSNQPQHF
CDR3 DNA: TGTGCCAGCAGAGAAACCGGACAGGACTATAGCAATCAGCCCCAGCATTTT

clone size: -
J gene: TRBJ2-7
D gene: TRBD1
CDR3 length: 15
V gene: TRBV6-5
CDR3 protein: CASSYSAGGTYEQYF
CDR3 DNA: TGTGCCAGCAGTTACTCGGCAGGGGGCACCTACGAGCAGTACTTC

clone size: once
J gene: TRBJ1-2
D gene: -
CDR3 length: 13
V gene: TRBV28
CDR3 protein: CASSLGLSYGYTF
CDR3 DNA: TGTGCCAGCAGTTTAGGACTGTCCTACGGCTACACCTTC

clone size: -
J gene: TRBJ2-6
D gene: -
CDR3 length: 17
V gene: TRBV11-1
CDR3 protein: CASSLAILSSGANVLTF
CDR3 DNA: TGTGCCAGCAGCTTAGCCATCCTAAGCTCTGGGGCCAACGTCCTGACTTTC

clone size: -
J gene: TRBJ2-7
D gene: -
CDR3 length: 14
V gene: TRBV6-5
CDR3 protein: CASSYGTGQYEQYF
CDR3 DNA: TGTGCCAGCAGTTACGGGACCGGACAGTACGAGCAGTACTTC